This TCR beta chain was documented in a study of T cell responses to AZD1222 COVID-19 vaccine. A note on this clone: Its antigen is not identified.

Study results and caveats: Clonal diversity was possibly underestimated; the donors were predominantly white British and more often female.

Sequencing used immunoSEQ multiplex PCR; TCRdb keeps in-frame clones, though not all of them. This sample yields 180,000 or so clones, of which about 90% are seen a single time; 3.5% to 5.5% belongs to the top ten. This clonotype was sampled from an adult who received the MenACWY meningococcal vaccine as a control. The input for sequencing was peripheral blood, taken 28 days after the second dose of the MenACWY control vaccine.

This CDR3 reads CASTRRSNTGELFF. In nucleotides, the CDR3 is TGTGCCAGCACTAGGAGGTCGAACACCGGGGAGCTGTTTTTT. The rearrangement uses TRBV6-5 and TRBJ2-2; D is possibly TRBD2 (5 bases). Germline CDR1 is MNHEY and CDR2 is SVGAGI. The V gene lost 7 bases and the J gene lost 0 bases, with 9 bases spanning the gap. This CDR3 comprises 14 residues.